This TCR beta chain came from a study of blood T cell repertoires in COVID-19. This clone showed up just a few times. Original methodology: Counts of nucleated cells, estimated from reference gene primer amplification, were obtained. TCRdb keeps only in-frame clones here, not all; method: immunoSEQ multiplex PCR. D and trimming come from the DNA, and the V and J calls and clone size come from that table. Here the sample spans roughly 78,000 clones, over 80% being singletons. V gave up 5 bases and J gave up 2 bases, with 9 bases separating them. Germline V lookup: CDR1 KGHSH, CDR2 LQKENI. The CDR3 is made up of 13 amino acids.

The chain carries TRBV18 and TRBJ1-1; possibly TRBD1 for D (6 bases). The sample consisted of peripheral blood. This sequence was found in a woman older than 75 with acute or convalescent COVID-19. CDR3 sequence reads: CASSGQRNTEAFF. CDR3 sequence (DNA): TGTGCCAGCTCAGGACAGAGAAACACTGAAGCTTTCTTT.